These 17 T cell receptor beta chains were sequenced from one sample in a study of cytomegalovirus exposure and HLA in healthy donors. Method: immunoSEQ multiplex PCR; TCRdb's copy keeps in-frame clones and lacks some. Of roughly 350,000 clones listed, 86% are singletons. The sequencing sample was made of PBMCs. These receptors came from a woman between 18 and 29 years old in good health and CMV-seronegative.

The chain is built from TRBV5-8 and TRBJ1-5; TRBD1 matches 7 bases. Per the germline V gene, CDR1 is SGHTS and CDR2 is YDEGEE. This CDR3 spans 14 amino acids. The ends lost 8 bases at V and 3 bases at J; junction bases unmatched: 8. CDR3 coding DNA: TGTGCCAGTCAGACAGGGACCTACAATCAGCCCCAGCATTTT. It yields the protein CASQTGTYNQPQHF.

This chain uses TRBV4-3 with TRBJ2-6; D remains unclear. Trimming took off 5 bases at V and 2 bases at J, with 4 bases between the two ends. Germline values: CDR1 LGHNA, CDR2 YSLEER. This CDR3 is 13 amino acids long. This chain's CDR3 is CASSSTGANVLTF. In DNA form, the CDR3 reads TGCGCCAGCAGCTCAACTGGGGCCAACGTCCTGACTTTC.

This chain connects TRBV6-5 to TRBJ2-7, with 7 bases identical to TRBD1. Germline V gives CDR1 MNHEY, CDR2 SVGAGI. J gave up 1 base and V 6 bases, and 9 bases lay outside the gene matches. The CDR3 has 15 residues. The CDR3 DNA reads TGTGCCAGCAGCCCCGACAGGGCAAGGTCCTACGAGCAGTACTTC. This gives the protein CASSPDRARSYEQYF.

This clone was counted a single time. V gene TRBV4-1 combines with J gene TRBJ2-7; the match to TRBD2 covers 10 bases. Germline V gene data show CDR1 as MGHRA and CDR2 as YSYEKL. With 0 bases clipped from V and 3 bases from J, the junction kept 14 bases outside the gene matches. The CDR3 length is 19 residues. This CDR3 is CASSQDKRTLGLASYEQYF. In DNA, the CDR3 is TGCGCCAGCAGCCAAGATAAGCGGACCCTGGGACTAGCGAGCTACGAGCAGTACTTC.

V and J are TRBV25-1 and TRBJ2-5, with 8 positions matching TRBD1. Germline V gives CDR1 MGHDK, CDR2 SYGVNS. Germline trimming cut 7 bases from V and 7 bases from J; bases unmatched to any gene: 5. The CDR3 is 12 residues long. CDR3 sequence reads: CASMGQERTQYF. In DNA, the CDR3 is TGTGCCAGCATGGGACAGGAGAGGACCCAGTACTTC.

V gene TRBV18 combines with J gene TRBJ2-7; D gene uncertain. Germline-derived CDR1 and CDR2 are KGHSH and LQKENI. V was trimmed by 6 bases and J by 2 bases, leaving 14 bases between them. This CDR3 comprises 14 residues. In DNA, the CDR3 is TGTGCCAGCTCCCTGCAGTCCACCGCCTACGAGCAGTACTTC. Translating gives CASSLQSTAYEQYF.

V usage is TRBV5-4 and J usage is TRBJ2-7; 12 bases align to TRBD2. V trimming: 4 bases; J trimming: 4 bases; junction bases outside the gene matches: 9. Per the germline V gene, CDR1 is SGHNT and CDR2 is YYREEE (reference sequence). CDR3 length: 16 amino acids. The CDR3 DNA follows: TGTGCCAGCAGCGGAACCTCTAGCGGGAGGGGGTACGAGCAGTACTTC. Its protein is CASSGTSSGRGYEQYF.

The chain is built from TRBV9 and TRBJ2-3, with 10 bases lining up with TRBD1. The CDR3 contains 16 residues. The germline V gene encodes CDR1 SGDLS and CDR2 YYNGEE. The trim removed 0 bases at V and 3 bases at J, leaving 4 bases unmatched. The CDR3 DNA follows: TGTGCCAGCAGCGTAGATCCGGGACAGGGGACAGATACGCAGTATTTT. It translates to CASSVDPGQGTDTQYF.

This clone showed up just once. The V call is TRBV7-8, the J call TRBJ2-3; D is ambiguous. The CDR3 is 14 amino acids. Germline V lookup: CDR1 SGHVS, CDR2 FQNEAQ. V was trimmed by 4 bases and J by 0 bases, leaving 8 bases between them. The CDR3 nucleotides are TGTGCCAGCAGCTCTGAGGCAAGCACAGATACGCAGTATTTT. This encodes CASSSEASTDTQYF.

This clone was observed a single time. V is TRBV6-5 and J is TRBJ1-1, with D perhaps matching TRBD1 (6 bases). The ends were cut back, 2 bases at V and 8 bases at J, with 6 bases in the middle. Per germline, CDR1 MNHEY and CDR2 SVGAGI. The CDR3 contains 11 residues. CDR3 protein: CASSYDREAFF. The CDR3 DNA reads as TGTGCCAGCAGTTACGACAGGGAAGCTTTCTTT.

This chain links TRBV7-2 with TRBJ1-1; D uncertain. The CDR3 has 14 amino acids. V dropped 4 bases and J dropped 1 base, with 10 bases sitting between them. The germline CDR1 and CDR2 sequences are SGHTA and FQGNSA. CDR3 region: CASSSLSSNTEAFF. In nucleotides, the CDR3 is TGTGCCAGCAGCTCGCTGAGCTCGAACACTGAAGCTTTCTTT.

The rearrangement links TRBV19 to TRBJ1-2; D gene unclear. Trimming removed 6 bases at V and 2 bases at J, with 16 bases between. Germline CDR1 and CDR2: LNHDA and SQIVND (reference sequence). The CDR3 covers 15 residues. This chain's CDR3 is CASSMGPGGNYGYTF. The CDR3 DNA reads TGTGCCAGTAGCATGGGCCCCGGAGGGAACTATGGCTACACCTTC.

The rearrangement links TRBV28 to TRBJ2-7, with a possible D match to TRBD1 (5 bases). This CDR3 spans 13 amino acids. Germline CDR1 is MDHEN and CDR2 is SYDVKM. The V and J ends lost 7 bases and 1 base respectively, with 11 bases between them. CDR3 bases: TGTGCCAGCACCCAGGGCCCGTCCTACGAGCAGTACTTC. The encoded protein is CASTQGPSYEQYF.

V and J are TRBV19 and TRBJ1-1, with TRBD1 matching 9 bases. Germline-derived CDR1 and CDR2 are LNHDA and SQIVND (reference sequence). V lost 6 bases and J lost 4; bases outside the gene matches: 6. This CDR3 has 14 amino acids. The CDR3 region has the DNA TGTGCCAGTAGCGTACAGGGGGCGCCCACTGAAGCTTTCTTT. Its translation: CASSVQGAPTEAFF.

This chain connects TRBV28 to TRBJ2-3; 12 nucleotides agree with TRBD2. CDR1 is MDHEN and CDR2 is SYDVKM in the germline V gene. V trimming: 2 bases; J trimming: 3 bases; junction bases outside the gene matches: 3. The CDR3 runs to 16 residues. The CDR3 loop is CASSLAGLAGTDTQYF. In DNA form, the CDR3 reads TGTGCCAGCAGTTTAGCGGGACTAGCGGGTACAGATACGCAGTATTTT.

This chain connects TRBV28 to TRBJ2-1, with D perhaps TRBD2 (5 bases). The CDR3 has 14 residues. Germline loops: CDR1 MDHEN, CDR2 SYDVKM. V gave up 7 bases and J gave up 5 bases, with 15 bases separating them. CDR3 in DNA: TGTGCCAGCATTCCTGGGGAGCACCACAATGAGCAGTTCTTC. The encoded protein is CASIPGEHHNEQFF.

The chain couples TRBV28 to TRBJ2-1; D is possibly TRBD1 (6 bases). Looked up from germline, CDR1 is MDHEN and CDR2 is SYDVKM. V was cut by 6 bases and J by 4 bases, with 13 bases left in between. This CDR3 region has 14 residues. CDR3: CASRRSQGYNEQFF. CDR3 nucleotides: TGTGCCAGCAGAAGATCCCAGGGGTACAATGAGCAGTTCTTC.